The sequence of this T cell receptor beta chain was determined in a study of monozygotic twins with inflammatory bowel disease. Points from the study as a whole: There were differing immunosuppressive treatments, which may have added variability to patient repertoires.

With respect to this clonotype: Its antigen is not identified.

TCRdb re-analyzed the 5' RACE reads; it lists each CDR3 protein once, without DNA. Its table lists 160,000 or so distinct CDR3 sequences. The sequencing sample was made of blood. The sequence derives from a human donor with ulcerative colitis or Crohn's disease, or a healthy co-twin of an affected twin (not recorded which).

CDR3 region: CASSLGIAGVPFF. The genes are TRBV7-2 and TRBJ2-1; TCRdb lists TRBD2, though no DNA is available to test this call. The CDR3 covers 13 residues. Germline CDR1 and CDR2: SGHTA and FQGNSA. Combining the CDR3 with reference TRBV7-2 and TRBJ2-1 gives the whole variable domain GAGVSQSPSNKVTEKGKDVELRCDPISGHTALYWYRQSLGQGLEFLIYFQGNSAPDKSGLPSDRFSAERTGGSVSTLTIQRTQQEDSAVYLCASSLGIAGVPFFGPGTRLTVL.